Below, one T cell receptor beta chain is given with its context. What it recognizes is unknown. Produced via immunoSEQ multiplex PCR; TCRdb's table is partial and in-frame only. The sample lists about 21,000 clones, around 85% seen once, with 3.5% to 6% in the top ten. These data originate in a study of chemoradiotherapy in HPV16-positive cancers. There are 14 residues in the CDR3. V lost 1 base and J lost 1, with 7 bases in between. The germline gives CDR1 SEHNR, CDR2 FQNEAQ (reference sequence). Study-wide points: During treatment, candidate HPV-specific clones and E7-related motifs expanded in tumor.

The input for sequencing was blood, taken from a patient who underwent chemoradiotherapy. This TCR was sampled from a human donor with HPV-associated anogenital cancer. The V and J genes are TRBV7-9 and TRBJ1-1; D gene uncertain. The CDR3 DNA reads TGTGCCAGCAGCTTAGGCTGGGGGAACACTGAAGCTTTCTTT. Translated: CASSLGWGNTEAFF.